This T cell receptor (beta chain) derives from a study of blood T cell repertoires in COVID-19. TCRdb's table, derived via immunoSEQ multiplex PCR, lists solely in-frame clones and lacks some. The sample lists roughly 100,000 clones; roughly 80% were seen once. This clone was recorded only once. Germline-derived CDR1 and CDR2 are LGHNA and YSLEER. CDR3 length: 16 residues. J was trimmed by 1 base and V by 0 bases; bases with no gene match: 2. The sequence was obtained from a woman in her seventies with acute or convalescent COVID-19. The V gene is TRBV4-3, the J gene TRBJ2-1, with 8 bases fitting TRBD2. What was sequenced was peripheral blood. For the CDR3, the DNA is TGCGCCAGCAGCCAAGACCTAGCGGGTTCCTACAATGAGCAGTTCTTC. This sequence encodes CASSQDLAGSYNEQFF.